The sequence of this TCR beta chain was determined in a study of CXCR3-negative and CXCR3-positive naive CD8 T cells. TRB cDNA was prepared as libraries by UMI-labeled 5' RACE. TCRdb re-called the 5' RACE reads; one entry per CDR3 protein, DNA not given. The sample totals 75,000 to 100,000 distinct CDR3 sequences. The CDR3 is 18 amino acids. CDR1 and CDR2 from the germline V gene are MNHEY and SMNVEV (reference sequence). The TCR originated in a human donor in good health. Some clones in this sample may be carry-over from other donors' samples. The chain joins TRBV27 to TRBJ2-7; TCRdb indicates TRBD2, and absent DNA this call remains unverified. Sequencing was done on a sample of naive CXCR3- CD8+ T cells from blood. Subset denoted: CD45RO-CCR7+CD27+CD95- naive CD8+ T cells lacking CXCR3 (TNR3-). The CDR3 region is CASSFPRPTSGTPYEQYF.